The sequence of this T cell receptor beta chain was determined in a study of cytomegalovirus exposure and HLA in healthy donors. Study outcomes and limitations: Most subjects' HLA-A and HLA-B alleles were reportedly predicted from TCR beta sequences.

The CDR3 is 15 residues long. Trimming took 5 bases from V and 4 from J; bases not matched to a gene: 8. Germline values: CDR1 MNHEY, CDR2 SMNVEV (reference sequence). Use of 60 Vbeta and 13 Jbeta primers characterized the PCR. Sequenced by immunoSEQ multiplex PCR; TCRdb stores in-frame clones only, minus some. This table holds tens of thousands of clones, around 8% found once. This clone turned up a few times. The antigen remains unidentified. Sequencing used PBMCs. The rearrangement joins TRBV27 to TRBJ2-5; 9 bases match TRBD1. The TCR sequence derives from a man aged 50 to 60 in good health and CMV-seronegative. CDR3 residues: CASSPGQGWGETQYF. The DNA for the CDR3 is TGTGCCAGCAGTCCGGGACAGGGCTGGGGAGAGACCCAGTACTTC.